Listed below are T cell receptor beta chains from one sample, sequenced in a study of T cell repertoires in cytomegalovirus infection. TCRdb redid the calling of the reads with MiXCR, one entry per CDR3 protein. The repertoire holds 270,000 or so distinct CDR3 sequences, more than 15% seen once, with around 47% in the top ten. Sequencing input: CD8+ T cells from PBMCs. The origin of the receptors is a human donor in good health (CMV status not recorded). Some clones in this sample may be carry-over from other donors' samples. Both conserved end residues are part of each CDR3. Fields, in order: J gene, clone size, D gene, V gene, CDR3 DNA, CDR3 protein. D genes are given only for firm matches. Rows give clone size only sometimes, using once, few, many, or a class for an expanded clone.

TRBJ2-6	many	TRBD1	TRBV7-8	TGTGCCAGCAGCTTAGCCGACAGGGGTCCTGAACACTCTGGGGCCAACGTCCTGACTTTC	CASSLADRGPEHSGANVLTF
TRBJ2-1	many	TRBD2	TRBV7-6	TGTGCCAGCAGCCTAGCGGGGGACCCGTCCTACAATGAGCAGTTCTTC	CASSLAGDPSYNEQFF
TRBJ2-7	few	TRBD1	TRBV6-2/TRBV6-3	TGTGCCAGCAGTTACTCGATTCAGGCCGGGACAGTCTACGAGCAGTACTTC	CASSYSIQAGTVYEQYF
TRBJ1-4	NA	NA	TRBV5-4	TGTGCCAGCAGTCGAGGGAATGAAAAACTGTTTTTT	CASSRGNEKLFF
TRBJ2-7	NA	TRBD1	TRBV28	TGTGCCAGCGCTGGACCAAGGGGGCTGAGGGCCTACGAGCAGTACTTC	CASAGPRGLRAYEQYF
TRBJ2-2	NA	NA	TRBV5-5	TGTGCCAGCAGCTTGGGGATCGGGCGGGATCGCACCGGGGAGCTGTTTTTT	CASSLGIGRDRTGELFF
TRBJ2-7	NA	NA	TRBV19	TGTGCCACCTCGGAGGGACAGCTTTACGAGCAGTACTTC	CATSEGQLYEQYF
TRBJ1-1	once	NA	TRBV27	TGTGCCAGCAGGATGACAGAGACTCACACTGAAGCTTTCTTT	CASRMTETHTEAFF
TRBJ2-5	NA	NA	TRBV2	TGTGCCAGCAGTGAAGCGCTATTAGGGGGGGCTCCTCAAGAGACCCAGTACTTC	CASSEALLGGAPQETQYF
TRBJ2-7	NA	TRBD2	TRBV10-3	TGTGCCATCAGTGAGTCTCGGGGGGACGAGCAGTACTTC	CAISESRGDEQYF
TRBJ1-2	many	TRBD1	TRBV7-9	TGTGCCAGCAGTGCGACCGGGACAGTCTTTGGCTACACCTTC	CASSATGTVFGYTF
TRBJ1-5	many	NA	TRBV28	TGTGCCAGCAGTTCCCCACAGGATTACCTGGATCAGCCCCAGCATTTT	CASSSPQDYLDQPQHF
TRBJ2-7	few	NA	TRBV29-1	TGCAGCGTTGAGTGGTTGTTCGGGCAGTACTTC	CSVEWLFGQYF
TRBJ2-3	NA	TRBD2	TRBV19	TGTGCCAGTAGTTTACTAGCGGGGGACCCTGATACGCAGTATTTT	CASSLLAGDPDTQYF
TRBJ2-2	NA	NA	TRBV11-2	TGTGCCAGCAGCTCCCGTGAAGGGAGGAGCACCGGGGAGCTGTTTTTT	CASSSREGRSTGELFF
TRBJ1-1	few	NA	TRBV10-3	TGTGCCATCAGTGCGGACACCACTGAAGCTTTCTTT	CAISADTTEAFF
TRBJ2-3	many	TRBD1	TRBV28	TGTGCCAGCAGCCCGGACAGGGCCACAGATACGCAGTATTTT	CASSPDRATDTQYF
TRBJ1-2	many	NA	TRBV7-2	TGTGCCAGCAGCTTGGAGTACTTCGGCTACACCTTC	CASSLEYFGYTF
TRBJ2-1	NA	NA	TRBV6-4	TGTGCCAGCAGTGACTCTGGGAACAATGAGCAGTTCTTC	CASSDSGNNEQFF
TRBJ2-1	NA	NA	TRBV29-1	TGCAGCGTTGCCCTAGCGGCCCAGACAGGTCCCTACAATGAGCAGTTCTTC	CSVALAAQTGPYNEQFF
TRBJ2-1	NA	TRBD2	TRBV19	TGTGCCAGTAGTATCCAACCCCCCGGGACTAGCGGGGGAAATGAGCAGTTCTTC	CASSIQPPGTSGGNEQFF
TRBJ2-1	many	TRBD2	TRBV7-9	TGTGCCAGCAGCGCCGTAGCGGGGGGGATCAATGAGCAGTTCTTC	CASSAVAGGINEQFF
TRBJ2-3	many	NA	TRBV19	TGTGCCAGTAGTACTCACAGGTACTCAGATACGCAGTATTTT	CASSTHRYSDTQYF
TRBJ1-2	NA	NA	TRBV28	TGTGCCAGCAGTGAAACAGGTTTCCCGAACTATGGCTACACCTTC	CASSETGFPNYGYTF
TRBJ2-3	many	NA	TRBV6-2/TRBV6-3	TGTGCCAGCAGTTTCACGGGGACGACAGATACGCAGTATTTT	CASSFTGTTDTQYF
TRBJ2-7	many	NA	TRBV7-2	TGTGCCAGCAGCCTATTAGCCCCACGAGTGGTGAGGAGCCACGAGCAGTACTTC	CASSLLAPRVVRSHEQYF
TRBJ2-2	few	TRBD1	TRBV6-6	TGTGCCTCATTAAGCCGGGACAGGGAGTTCGCGAACACCGGGGAGCTGTTTTTT	CASLSRDREFANTGELFF
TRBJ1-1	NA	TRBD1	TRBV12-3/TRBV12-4	TGTGCCAGCAGTCCACTACCGGGACAGGGCGCTGAAGCTTTCTTT	CASSPLPGQGAEAFF